Listed below are T cell receptor beta chains from one sample, sequenced in a study of human T cells and chemical hapten exposure. TCRdb re-called the RACE reads with MiXCR, one entry per CDR3 protein. The sample yields more than 250,000 distinct CDR3 sequences, almost 8% seen once. Sequenced material: whole blood, taken in connection with sensitization to the hapten diphenylcyclopropenone (DPC). Receptor source: a man aged 18 to 29 with alopecia areata. Some clones in this sample may be carry-over from other donors' samples. CDR3s include the opening cysteine and the closing phenylalanine or tryptophan. The order of the fields is D gene, clone size, J gene, V gene, CDR3 DNA, CDR3 protein. D genes are given only for firm matches. Only part of the rows carry a size: once, few, many, or a class if the clone is expanded.

>NA|few|TRBJ2-1|TRBV10-3
TGTGCCATCAGACGACAGCAGGACAATGAGCAGTTCTTC
CAIRRQQDNEQFF
>NA|many|TRBJ1-5|TRBV28
TGTGCCAGCAACAGCCCGGGCAGACGGAATCAGCCCCAGCATTTT
CASNSPGRRNQPQHF
>NA|few|TRBJ2-7|TRBV4-1
TGCGCCAGCAGCCGTCGGACCCAGACCTACGAGCAGTACTTC
CASSRRTQTYEQYF
>NA|few|TRBJ2-1|TRBV20-1
TGCAGTGCGAGAAAACAGGGCGGTGAGCAGTTCTTC
CSARKQGGEQFF
>TRBD2|few|TRBJ2-5|TRBV4-3
TGCGCCAGCAGCCCCTTAGCGGGTTTCCAAGAGACCCAGTACTTC
CASSPLAGFQETQYF
>NA|few|TRBJ2-3|TRBV6-6
TGTGCCAGCAGGCCACCGGGGGACACAGATACGCAGTATTTT
CASRPPGDTDTQYF
>TRBD1|few|TRBJ2-5|TRBV7-6
TGTGCCAGCAGTCCCGGGACAGGGGTTGGAGAGACCCAGTACTTC
CASSPGTGVGETQYF
>NA|many|TRBJ1-3|TRBV15
TGTGCCACCAGCAGAGAGAGACCGGACGGTTTCTCTGGAAACACCATATATTTT
CATSRERPDGFSGNTIYF
>TRBD1|many|TRBJ2-6|TRBV12-3/TRBV12-4
TGTGCCAGCAGTTTAACAGGGGCTGGGGCCAACGTCCTGACTTTC
CASSLTGAGANVLTF
>TRBD2|NA|TRBJ2-3|TRBV10-3
TGTGCCATCAGTGAAAGTTCTGGGTTTCGGGGGGGCACAGATACGCAGTATTTT
CAISESSGFRGGTDTQYF
>NA|few|TRBJ2-3|TRBV11-2
TGTGCCAGCAGCTTAGAGAAAAGGTCCACAGATACGCAGTATTTT
CASSLEKRSTDTQYF
>NA|few|TRBJ2-5|TRBV7-8
TGTGCCAGCAGCTGGGAGACAGGCAGAGAGACCCAGTACTTC
CASSWETGRETQYF
>NA|many|TRBJ1-3|TRBV7-9
TGTGCCAGCAGCAAGGAGGGAGGATACTCTGGAAACACCATATATTTT
CASSKEGGYSGNTIYF
>NA|many|TRBJ2-7|TRBV28
TGTGCCAGCAGTTTGACGTCCTCCTACGAGCAGTACTTC
CASSLTSSYEQYF
>NA|many|TRBJ1-1|TRBV28
TGTGTCAGCCAGGGACGGATGAACACTGAAGCTTTCTTT
CVSQGRMNTEAFF
>NA|few|TRBJ2-3|TRBV7-2
TGTGCCAGCAGCTCAGAGGCAGATACGCAGTATTTT
CASSSEADTQYF
>TRBD1|few|TRBJ1-4|TRBV20-1
TGCAGTGCTAGACAAAGGGACAGCCAACTTGCAACTAATGAAAAACTGTTTTTT
CSARQRDSQLATNEKLFF
>TRBD1|many|TRBJ1-1|TRBV6-6
TGTGCCAGCACGTGGGACAGGGGCAACACTGAAGCTTTCTTT
CASTWDRGNTEAFF
>NA|many|TRBJ1-1|TRBV7-2
TGTGCCAGCAGCCTAGAGTCAAACACTGAAGCTTTCTTT
CASSLESNTEAFF
>TRBD1|NA|TRBJ2-2|TRBV12-5
TGTGCTAGTGGTGGACAGGGATTAAACACCGGGGAGCTGTTTTTT
CASGGQGLNTGELFF
>TRBD1|few|TRBJ2-7|TRBV6-2/TRBV6-3
TGTGCCAGCAGTTACTTCGGGACAGCGAAATCCTACGAGCAGTACTTC
CASSYFGTAKSYEQYF
>TRBD1|NA|TRBJ1-2|TRBV7-9
TGTGCCAGCAGCCTCTTCCCCACCGGGACAGCAAACTATGGCTACACCTTC
CASSLFPTGTANYGYTF
>NA|NA|TRBJ2-1|TRBV11-2
TGTGCCAGCAGCTTAAATTTGGTCAATGAGCAGTTCTTC
CASSLNLVNEQFF
>NA|NA|TRBJ1-1|TRBV4-1
TGCGCCAGCAGCCATCCCATATTGCGGGGGGGAGTGAACACTGAAGCTTTCTTT
CASSHPILRGGVNTEAFF
>TRBD1|NA|TRBJ1-1|TRBV7-9
TGTGCCAGCAGACCGGGACAGGGGGTAAGAAACACTGAAGCTTTCTTT
CASRPGQGVRNTEAFF
>NA|NA|TRBJ1-1|TRBV6-5
TGTGCCAGCAGTTACTCGTCCGGGGTGTCTGGAGCTTTCTTT
CASSYSSGVSGAFF
>NA|NA|TRBJ2-7|TRBV6-2/TRBV6-3
TGTGCCAGCAGTTACTGGCAGGTCTACGAGCAGTACTTC
CASSYWQVYEQYF
>NA|NA|TRBJ1-4|TRBV6-1
TGTGCCAGCAGTGTTTCAGGACATGAATGGGAAGAAAAACTGTTTTTT
CASSVSGHEWEEKLFF
>TRBD1|NA|TRBJ2-2|TRBV7-3
TGTGCCAGCAGCCGGGACAGCTCCGCGAACACCGGGGAGCTGTTTTTT
CASSRDSSANTGELFF
>NA|NA|TRBJ1-3|TRBV5-1
TGCGCCAGCAGCTTAGGATCAGGGGACGGAAACACCATATATTTT
CASSLGSGDGNTIYF
>TRBD2|few|TRBJ2-3|TRBV4-2
TGTGCCAGCAGCCAAACTAGCGGGGGGGCAGATACGCAGTATTTT
CASSQTSGGADTQYF
>NA|few|TRBJ2-3|TRBV5-6
TGTGCCAGCAGCTTTGGGGGGCCGTTAGATACGCAGTATTTT
CASSFGGPLDTQYF
>NA|few|TRBJ2-7|TRBV28
TGTGCCAGCAGTTTGCAGGGGAACGAGCAGTACTTC
CASSLQGNEQYF
>TRBD1|NA|TRBJ1-4|TRBV6-5
TGTGCCAGCAGCCATCGACAGGGTCTTACTGAAAAACTGTTTTTT
CASSHRQGLTEKLFF
>NA|NA|TRBJ2-5|TRBV2
TGTGCCAGCAGTAGGACGGTGCAAGAGACCCAGTACTTC
CASSRTVQETQYF
>NA|few|TRBJ1-5|TRBV7-2
TGTGCCAGCAGCTTAGCTCCAGCTTATAGCAATCAGCCCCAGCATTTT
CASSLAPAYSNQPQHF
>TRBD1|few|TRBJ2-7|TRBV6-1
TGTGCCAGCAGTGAAACGACAGGGAACTCCGAGCAGTACTTC
CASSETTGNSEQYF
>NA|NA|TRBJ1-6|TRBV20-1
TGCAGTGCTAGGTCGCTGGCCCAGGGGTACTCCAATTCACCCCTCCACTTT
CSARSLAQGYSNSPLHF
>NA|many|TRBJ1-5|TRBV5-1
TGCGCCAGCAGCTTGATTGGGAATCAGCCCCAGCATTTT
CASSLIGNQPQHF
>TRBD1|NA|TRBJ1-1|TRBV29-1
TGCAGCGTTGAGAGACAGGGTTTGAACACTGAAGCTTTCTTT
CSVERQGLNTEAFF
>NA|few|TRBJ2-1|TRBV21-1
TGTGCCAGCAGCAGCTTAGCATCCGGGGGGGCCAAGAATGAGCAGTTCTTC
CASSSLASGGAKNEQFF
>NA|many|TRBJ2-7|TRBV4-3
TGCGCCAGCAGCCCTGAGGGGTGGGGCGAGCAGTACTTC
CASSPEGWGEQYF
>TRBD2|NA|TRBJ2-5|TRBV7-2
TGTGCCAGCAGCGGGGCTAGCGGGGAAGAGACCCAGTACTTC
CASSGASGEETQYF
>TRBD1|many|TRBJ1-5|TRBV3-1
TGTGCCAGCAGCGTTTCACACGGGGGGACAGTTAATCAGCCCCAGCATTTT
CASSVSHGGTVNQPQHF
>NA|NA|TRBJ1-1|TRBV20-1
TGCAGTGCACGCCCCGTCGGGTATCAGAACACTGAAGCTTTCTTT
CSARPVGYQNTEAFF
>NA|NA|TRBJ2-7|TRBV6-6
TGTGCCAGCCGAAAAACCTCAGGGGAGGCCTACGAGCAGTACTTC
CASRKTSGEAYEQYF
>NA|NA|TRBJ1-1|TRBV5-1
TGCGCCAGCAGCTTGGGCTCAGAGAACACTGAAGCTTTCTTT
CASSLGSENTEAFF
>TRBD2|NA|TRBJ2-3|TRBV11-2
TGTGCCAGCAGCTTAGATTCTAGCGGGAGTTTAGATACGCAGTATTTT
CASSLDSSGSLDTQYF
>NA|many|TRBJ1-2|TRBV4-2
TGTGCCAGCAGCTCCCCTGCGCCGGGCTACACCTTC
CASSSPAPGYTF
>NA|NA|TRBJ1-6|TRBV10-3
TGTGCCATCAATTCCGGGGGGGCTGGTAATTCACCCCTCCACTTT
CAINSGGAGNSPLHF
>TRBD2|few|TRBJ2-3|TRBV20-1
TGCAGTGCTAGGACCCTAGCGGGGTTAGTCACAGATACGCAGTATTTT
CSARTLAGLVTDTQYF
>TRBD2|few|TRBJ2-2|TRBV7-2
TGTGCCAGCAGCTTAGGCCCTTGGGCACCGGGAGGACTAGGAGACACCGGGGAGCTGTTTTTT
CASSLGPWAPGGLGDTGELFF
>NA|few|TRBJ1-1|TRBV29-1
TGCAGCGTTGAGCGGGTTGGCACTGAAGCTTTCTTT
CSVERVGTEAFF
>NA|many|TRBJ2-3|TRBV7-2
TGTGCCAGCAGCTTAAGTGGGGGGGCCACAGATACGCAGTATTTT
CASSLSGGATDTQYF
>NA|NA|TRBJ1-5|TRBV10-3
TGTGCCATCAGCGCAGCGGCCCAGCCCCAGCATTTT
CAISAAAQPQHF
>NA|few|TRBJ2-4|TRBV6-5
TGTGCCAGCAGGGACGCGGCGGAAAACATTCAGTACTTC
CASRDAAENIQYF
>TRBD2|NA|TRBJ2-1|TRBV5-4
TGTGCCAGCAGTTACCCGACTAGCGGGGAGAGGGCTGAGCAGTTCTTC
CASSYPTSGERAEQFF